This T cell receptor beta chain emerged from a study of T cell repertoires in cytomegalovirus infection. Overall study: In the study, CMV epitopes included recently identified HLA-C-restricted and well-studied HLA-B-restricted ones. Public TCR beta signatures marked donors with CMV infection and the matching HLA.

TCRdb re-called the reads with MiXCR, one entry per CDR3 protein. Altogether around 900,000 distinct CDR3 sequences are present, approximately 31% being singletons, with the ten largest covering around 15%. This clonotype has only a few counts. Its antigen is still unknown. Between the trimmed V and J ends, which lost 1 base and 0 bases, there was a span of 13 bases. This CDR3 is built from 17 residues. This chain links TRBV12-3 or TRBV12-4 with TRBJ1-3, with D unclear. The specimen comprised cultured CD8+ T cells from PBMCs, sampled from culture after CMV antigen stimulation. The receptor's source is a human donor in good health (CMV status not recorded). Some clones in this sample may be carry-over from other donors' samples. CDR3 nucleotides: TGTGCCAGCAGTTTAGGCCCCGAGCCTCCCTCTGGAAACACCATATATTTT. Amino acid sequence: CASSLGPEPPSGNTIYF.